These 20 T cell receptor beta chains share one sample of origin, sequenced in a study of cytomegalovirus exposure and HLA in healthy donors. This PCR relied on a set of 60 Vbeta primers and 13 Jbeta primers. The assay was immunoSEQ multiplex PCR, and TCRdb's table has in-frame clones only and misses some. The table shows 200,000 or so clones, with over 75% occurring only once. The sequencing sample was made of PBMCs. The receptors derive from a boy aged 2 to 10 in good health and CMV-seronegative.

The V call is TRBV13, the J call TRBJ2-1; 11 bases map to TRBD2. The trim removed 5 bases at V and 7 bases at J, leaving 4 bases unmatched. The germline V gene encodes CDR1 PRHDT and CDR2 FYEKMQ (reference sequence). This CDR3 contains 14 residues. CDR3 residues: CASSGRTSGNEQFF. Here the CDR3 DNA reads TGTGCCAGCAGCGGCCGGACTAGCGGGAATGAGCAGTTCTTC.

This clone was counted once. V usage is TRBV7-9 and J usage is TRBJ2-5, with 12 bases identical to TRBD2. The V segment lost 4 bases and the J segment 7 bases; nucleotides outside the gene matches: 13. Per germline, CDR1 SEHNR and CDR2 FQNEAQ (reference sequence). This CDR3 region has 17 residues. In nucleotides, the CDR3 is TGTGCCAGCAGCTCTCCCCTCCTAGCGGGGGGGTATCTGACCCAGTACTTC. Translation: CASSSPLLAGGYLTQYF.

In this sample, this clone turned up a few times. The junction departs from germline at one end; a sequencing error may be responsible. V gene TRBV18 combines with J gene TRBJ1-4; 7 bases match TRBD1. Germline values: CDR1 KGHSH, CDR2 LQKENI. This CDR3 has 13 residues. The CDR3 DNA is TGTGCCAGCTCGCCACAGGGGAATGAAAAACTGTTTTTT. It translates to CASSPQGNEKLFF.

The rearrangement uses TRBV19 and TRBJ1-2; TRBD1 matches 8 bases. The CDR3 runs to 14 residues. The germline V gene has CDR1 LNHDA and CDR2 SQIVND (reference sequence). With 11 bases clipped from V and 4 bases from J, the junction kept 12 bases outside the gene matches. In DNA form, the CDR3 reads TGTGCCTCCTTAGACAGGGGATCTTTCTATGGCTACACCTTC. This sequence encodes CASLDRGSFYGYTF.

This clone was observed a handful of times. CDR3 DNA sequence: TGTGCCAGCAGCTTTAGTAAGGGAGGGTATGGCTACACCTTC. Translated: CASSFSKGGYGYTF. The V and J genes are TRBV5-6 and TRBJ1-2; the D is unclear. The CDR3 covers 14 residues. The germline V and J ends were trimmed by 2 bases and 5 bases, with 13 bases remaining between them. Germline loops: CDR1 SGHDT, CDR2 YYEEEE.

V and J are TRBV9 and TRBJ1-2; 7 bases agree with TRBD1. This CDR3 contains 12 residues. Losses at the gene ends were 3 bases for V and 7 bases for J; bases not matched to a gene: 3. Germline V gives CDR1 SGDLS, CDR2 YYNGEE. For the CDR3, the DNA is TGTGCCAGCAGCGCGACAGGGACTGGCTACACCTTC. It yields the protein CASSATGTGYTF.

V is TRBV7-2 and J is TRBJ1-1, with TRBD1 as a possible D gene (6 bases). The CDR3 length is 15 residues. Germline lookup yields CDR1 SGHTA and CDR2 FQGNSA. The ends were cut back, 1 base at V and 11 bases at J, with 20 bases in the middle. The chain's CDR3 is CASSLDGGQILRAFF. The CDR3 nucleotides read TGTGCCAGCAGCTTAGATGGGGGCCAAATCCTGCGGGCTTTCTTT.

This clone occurred once. The chain is built from TRBV6-5 and TRBJ1-2, with 7 nucleotides matching TRBD1. J was trimmed by 8 bases and V by 0 bases; bases with no gene match: 9. CDR3 length: 15 residues. Germline CDR1 is MNHEY and CDR2 is SVGAGI. CDR3 in amino acids: CASSYSPRGAGGYTF. DNA for the CDR3: TGTGCCAGCAGTTACTCTCCCAGGGGGGCTGGGGGCTACACCTTC.

CDR3 loop: CATSVGAGDTQYF. CDR3 nucleotide sequence: TGTGCCACCAGCGTGGGAGCGGGAGATACGCAGTATTTT. The chain links TRBV15 to TRBJ2-3; possible D gene TRBD2, 6 bases. The CDR3 covers 13 residues. The germline V gene has CDR1 LNHNV and CDR2 YYDKDF (reference sequence). Between the trimmed V and J ends, which lost 5 bases and 5 bases, there was a span of 11 bases. The entire variable domain, with the rest obtained from reference TRBV15 and TRBJ2-3, is as follows: DAMVIQNPRYQVTQFGKPVTLSCSQTLNHNVMYWYQQKSSQAPKLLFHYYDKDFNNEADTPDNFQSRRPNTSFCFLDIRSPGLGDTAMYLCATSVGAGDTQYFGPGTRLTVL.

The rearrangement joins TRBV7-2 to TRBJ2-7; 7 nucleotides align to TRBD2. CDR1 and CDR2 from the germline V gene are SGHTA and FQGNSA. The CDR3 length is 14 residues. V gave up 6 bases and J gave up 4 bases; unmatched junction bases: 9. The CDR3 DNA sequence: TGTGCCAGCAGAATAAGTCGGGGGGATTACGAGCAGTACTTC. The encoded protein is CASRISRGDYEQYF.

V gene TRBV6-5 combines with J gene TRBJ1-1; D remains ambiguous. V lost 5 bases, J lost 4 bases, and 17 bases lay in between. Germline CDR1 is MNHEY and CDR2 is SVGAGI. There are 15 residues in the CDR3. CDR3 sequence: CASSPRQAPVTEAFF. For the CDR3, the DNA is TGTGCCAGCAGTCCCAGGCAGGCTCCTGTCACTGAAGCTTTCTTT.

The chain uses TRBV11-3 and TRBJ2-7; D perhaps matches TRBD2 (6 bases). Germline CDR1 is SGHNT and CDR2 is YENEEA. Deletions cut 2 bases from V and 5 bases from J, with 10 bases between. This CDR3 spans 13 amino acids. The CDR3 loop is CASSLSWEDEQYF. As DNA, the CDR3 is TGTGCCAGCAGCTTAAGCTGGGAGGACGAGCAGTACTTC.

This sequence joins TRBV2 and TRBJ1-2; D gene unclear. V was trimmed by 4 bases and J by 2 bases, leaving 8 bases between them. Per germline, CDR1 SNHLY and CDR2 FYNNEI. CDR3 length: 13 amino acids. CDR3 coding DNA: TGTGCCAGCAGTGTCGGGATAAACTATGGCTACACCTTC. This sequence encodes CASSVGINYGYTF.

V and J are TRBV5-6 and TRBJ1-4; perhaps TRBD1 as D (6 bases). Looked up from germline, CDR1 is SGHDT and CDR2 is YYEEEE. Trimming took off 3 bases at V and 7 bases at J, with 10 bases between the two ends. This CDR3 has 13 amino acids. The CDR3 nucleotides are TGTGCCAGCAGCTCGGGGGGCGTTGAAAAACTGTTTTTT. Translation: CASSSGGVEKLFF.

The chain uses TRBV13 and TRBJ2-2, with 8 bases identical to TRBD2. The CDR3 runs 17 residues. V lost 4 bases to trimming and J lost 4 bases; unmatched junction nucleotides: 11. The germline gives CDR1 PRHDT, CDR2 FYEKMQ (reference sequence). The CDR3 reads CASSSSSPAGATGELFF. The CDR3 coding sequence is TGTGCCAGCAGCTCAAGCTCCCCAGCGGGGGCCACCGGGGAGCTGTTTTTT.

The rearrangement uses TRBV27 and TRBJ2-3; D uncertain. There are 14 residues in the CDR3. Trimming removed 5 bases from V and 1 base from J, with 10 bases in between. Looked up from germline, CDR1 is MNHEY and CDR2 is SMNVEV (reference sequence). CDR3 sequence reads: CASSPARGTDTQYF. Written as DNA, the CDR3 is TGTGCCAGCAGTCCCGCCCGGGGCACAGATACGCAGTATTTT.

The genes are TRBV6-1 and TRBJ2-2; 9 bases fit TRBD1. The CDR3 runs 14 residues. V shed 7 bases and J 5 bases; nucleotides not matched to a gene: 5. The germline V gene encodes CDR1 MNHNS and CDR2 SASEGT. In DNA form, the CDR3 reads TGTGCCAGCACAGCGGGACAGGGTACCGGGGAGCTGTTTTTT. It is translated as CASTAGQGTGELFF.

The chain recombines TRBV29-1 with TRBJ1-2, with 7 nucleotides matching TRBD1. The germline gives CDR1 SQVTM, CDR2 ANQGSEA. With V trimmed by 7 bases and J by 4 bases, 12 bases remained unmatched. CDR3 length: 14 residues. CDR3 loop: CSAREGDSTYGYTF. The CDR3 bases are TGCAGCGCAAGAGAAGGGGACAGTACCTATGGCTACACCTTC.

V gene TRBV4-2 combines with J gene TRBJ2-1, with 13 nucleotides matching TRBD2. The CDR3 length is 16 residues. Germline V gene sequence: CDR1 LGHNA, CDR2 YNFKEQ. Unmatched junction bases numbered 7, after V lost 3 bases and J lost 8 bases. The CDR3 loop is CASSHQLAGGIDEQFF. The CDR3 DNA sequence: TGTGCCAGCAGCCATCAACTAGCGGGGGGGATTGATGAGCAGTTCTTC.

The rearrangement joins TRBV30 to TRBJ2-7; D is possibly TRBD2 (5 bases). CDR1 is GTSNPN and CDR2 is SVGIG in the germline V gene (reference sequence). V shed 0 bases and J shed 2 bases, with 14 bases lying between them. The CDR3 has 15 amino acids. CDR3 DNA: TGTGCCTGGAGTGTAAGGACTGCTACCCCCTACGAGCAGTACTTC. Translating it yields CAWSVRTATPYEQYF. The whole variable domain, filled in from reference TRBV30 and TRBJ2-7, reads SQTIHQWPATLVQPVGSPLSLECTVEGTSNPNLYWYRQAAGRGLQLLFYSVGIGQISSEVPQNLSASRPQDRQFILSSKKLLLSDSGFYLCAWSVRTATPYEQYFGPGTRLTVT.